This T cell receptor (beta chain) was captured in a study of T cell responses to AZD1222 COVID-19 vaccine. The study's findings and limits: The span of vaccine-associated CD4 TCRs extended across spike, with dominance at 160-218 and 743-854. Two AZD1222 doses significantly raised spike-specific TCR breadth and depth over controls. Only after the peak T cell response were repertoires sampled.

As concerns this clone: Antigen specificity is unknown.

The junction had 8 bases not matched to a gene; V was cut back by 5 bases and J by 4 bases. Looked up from germline, CDR1 is SGHTA and CDR2 is FQGTGA. The CDR3 has 15 residues. The protocol was immunoSEQ multiplex PCR, while the TCRdb copy is restricted to in-frame clones and leaves out a portion. The sample consists of 150,000 to 190,000 clones, about 87% of them appearing once. Material: peripheral blood, obtained 28 days after the second AZD1222 dose. The receptor comes from an adult who received the AZD1222 COVID-19 vaccine. The rearrangement uses TRBV7-3 and TRBJ2-3; 8 bases are a match to TRBD2. CDR3: CASSPINGRADTQYF. DNA of the CDR3: TGTGCCAGCAGCCCCATAAACGGGAGGGCAGATACGCAGTATTTT.